A single sample is the source of the 31 T cell receptor beta chains below, sequenced in a study of T cell responses to AZD1222 COVID-19 vaccine. Repertoires were generated with immunoSEQ multiplex PCR, while TCRdb's copy carries only in-frame clones and drops some. The sample contains fewer than 150,000 clones, more than 85% of which appear only once. The starting material was peripheral blood, obtained on day 0 of AZD1222 vaccination. The receptors derive from an adult in good health.

CDR3 sequence: CASSEPNRRGSAQHF. CDR3 bases: TGTGCCAGCAGTGAACCTAACAGGCGCGGATCGGCCCAGCATTTT. The J gene is TRBJ1-5, the V gene TRBV6-1; D might be TRBD1 (5 bases). Germline CDR1 MNHNS, CDR2 SASEGT. V lost 2 bases to trimming and J lost 11 bases, with 19 bases between them. This CDR3 spans 15 amino acids.

The V gene is TRBV4-3, the J gene TRBJ2-7; TRBD1 might be the D (6 bases). This CDR3 region has 15 residues. CDR1 and CDR2 (germline): LGHNA, YSLEER. V lost 0 bases, J lost 3 bases, and 12 bases lay in between. CDR3 residues: CASSQDRGPYYEQYF. CDR3 nucleotide sequence: TGCGCCAGCAGCCAAGACAGGGGCCCATACTACGAGCAGTACTTC.

In this sample, this clone turned up a few times. J is TRBJ2-7 and V is TRBV21-1; the DNA was not used to check the table's D call, TRBD1. TRBV21-1 is noted as a pseudogene. The CDR3 is 16 residues long. CDR3 protein: CASSNDNRQGLDEQYF. The CDR3 bases are TGTGCCAGCAGCAACGATAATCGACAGGGGCTAGACGAGCAGTACTTC.

The chain uses TRBV30 and TRBJ2-1, with 12 bases aligning to TRBD1. V was clipped by 4 bases and J by 10 bases; unmatched bases: 8. Germline V gene lookup returns CDR1 GTSNPN and CDR2 SVGIG (reference sequence). The CDR3 is made up of 14 amino acids. The CDR3 loop is CAWKSGQGAREQFF. Here the CDR3 DNA reads TGTGCCTGGAAGTCGGGACAGGGGGCTCGAGAGCAGTTCTTC.

This clone came up a few times. The V and J genes are TRBV7-8 and TRBJ2-7, with D maybe TRBD1 (6 bases). The CDR3 runs 13 residues. Trimming took 2 bases from V and 7 from J, leaving 12 bases between them. Germline V lookup: CDR1 SGHVS, CDR2 FQNEAQ. The CDR3 DNA reads TGTGCCAGCAGCTTATTGGCAGGGGTTGAGCAGTACTTC. This gives the protein CASSLLAGVEQYF.

The chain recombines TRBV10-1 with TRBJ2-1; 12 nucleotides match TRBD2. The V and J ends lost 5 bases and 2 bases, in that order; junction bases with no gene match: 10. The germline CDR1 and CDR2 sequences are WNHNN and SYGVQD (reference sequence). CDR3 size: 18 residues. CDR3 sequence reads: CASSTPSGGGLTYNEQFF. In DNA form, the CDR3 reads TGCGCCAGCAGTACTCCTAGCGGGGGGGGCCTGACCTACAATGAGCAGTTCTTC.

V is TRBV5-4 and J is TRBJ2-4; TRBD1 matches at 8 bases. The CDR3 spans 14 residues. Germline loops: CDR1 SGHNT, CDR2 YYREEE (reference sequence). V trimming: 4 bases; J trimming: 6 bases; junction bases outside the gene matches: 6. CDR3 protein: CASSRTTGGNIQYF. The CDR3 nucleotides are TGTGCCAGCAGCAGAACCACAGGGGGAAACATTCAGTACTTC.

About this clone: At one boundary the junction diverges from the germline segment, which might be a read error. V usage is TRBV27 and J usage is TRBJ2-2, with 9 bases matching TRBD2. The germline V gene encodes CDR1 MNHEY and CDR2 SMNVEV (reference sequence). This CDR3 is 18 amino acids long. The CDR3 DNA reads as TGTGCCAGCAGCCCCGATTTCGGTTGGCGGGAGGGATCCGGGAAGCTGTTTTTT. Encoded protein: CASSPDFGWREGSGKLFF.

This rearrangement joins TRBV5-4 to TRBJ2-7, with 7 positions matching TRBD2. V was clipped by 3 bases and J by 4 bases; unmatched bases: 13. The CDR3 contains 16 residues. The V gene's germline CDR1 is SGHNT and CDR2 YYREEE (reference sequence). The CDR3 coding sequence is TGTGCCAGCAGCTGGGGAGGGGCAGCGGGGCTGTACGAGCAGTACTTC. This gives the protein CASSWGGAAGLYEQYF.

This clone was seen just once. The chain links TRBV6-5 to TRBJ2-7, with D hard to call. Trimming left V 4 bases short and J 0 bases short, with 7 bases between. The CDR3 has 13 residues. The germline V gene has CDR1 MNHEY and CDR2 SVGAGI. CDR3 region: CASSFSPSYEQYF. DNA for the CDR3: TGTGCCAGCAGTTTTAGTCCCTCCTACGAGCAGTACTTC.

The chain employs TRBV19 and TRBJ1-5, with 7 positions matching TRBD1. Germline V gene lookup returns CDR1 LNHDA and CDR2 SQIVND (reference sequence). V lost 9 bases, J lost 5 bases, and 7 bases stayed unmatched. This CDR3 is built from 13 residues. The DNA for the CDR3 is TGTGCCAGCCTTGACAGGGTGGATCAGCCCCAGCATTTT. This sequence encodes CASLDRVDQPQHF.

CDR3 loop: CASSFVAESSTDTQYF. The CDR3 DNA is TGCGCCAGCAGCTTTGTAGCGGAATCTAGCACAGATACGCAGTATTTT. The rearrangement uses TRBV5-1 and TRBJ2-3; D is perhaps TRBD2 (6 bases). V lost 2 bases and J 0 bases, leaving 13 bases between the germline ends. This CDR3 has 16 amino acids. Germline loops: CDR1 SGHRS, CDR2 YFSETQ. Full variable domain (rest looked up from reference TRBV5-1 and TRBJ2-3): KAGVTQTPRYLIKTRGQQVTLSCSPISGHRSVSWYQQTPGQGLQFLFEYFSETQRNKGNFPGRFSGRQFSNSRSEMNVSTLELGDSALYLCASSFVAESSTDTQYFGPGTRLTVL.

With regard to this clone: At one boundary the junction diverges from the germline segment, which might be a read error. This rearrangement joins TRBV11-3 to TRBJ1-5; D uncertain. This CDR3 contains 13 residues. Germline V gives CDR1 SGHNT, CDR2 YENEEA. CDR3: CASSLESTQPQHF. The CDR3 DNA reads as TGTGCCAGCAGCTTAGAAAGCACTCAGCCCCAGCATTTT.

The V gene is TRBV21-1, the J gene TRBJ2-3; the D segment call TRBD2 is taken from the table without a DNA check. TRBV21-1 is labeled a pseudogene. This CDR3 contains 18 residues. CDR3 bases: TGTGCCAGCACGACAGGGATCACTAGCGGGGGACTCCCAGATACGCAGTATTTT. The encoded protein is CASTTGITSGGLPDTQYF.

V usage is TRBV9 and J usage is TRBJ1-1; D ambiguous. The V end lost 0 bases, the J end lost 3 bases, and 9 bases lay between the germline ends. Per the germline V gene, CDR1 is SGDLS and CDR2 is YYNGEE. This CDR3 spans 14 amino acids. In DNA form, the CDR3 reads TGTGCCAGCAGCGTAGGGTCTCGGGACACTGAAGCTTTCTTT. This codes for CASSVGSRDTEAFF. Combining the CDR3 with reference TRBV9 and TRBJ1-1 gives the whole variable domain DSGVTQTPKHLITATGQRVTLRCSPRSGDLSVYWYQQSLDQGLQFLIQYYNGEERAKGNILERFSAQQFPDLHSELNLSSLELGDSALYFCASSVGSRDTEAFFGQGTRLTVV.

This sequence joins TRBV6-5 and TRBJ1-2, with D possibly TRBD1 on 5 matching bases. V was trimmed by 6 bases and J by 1 base, leaving 12 bases between them. CDR1 is MNHEY, CDR2 SVGAGI, per germline. The CDR3 sequence is 14 residues long. As DNA, the CDR3 is TGTGCCAGCAGACTAGGGACTTATAACTATGGCTACACCTTC. Translation: CASRLGTYNYGYTF.

The V call is TRBV6-5, the J call TRBJ1-3, with TRBD1 matching over 7 bases. Germline CDR1 is MNHEY and CDR2 is SVGAGI. The V and J ends lost 6 bases and 4 bases, in that order; junction bases with no gene match: 9. The CDR3 spans 15 residues. CDR3 nucleotides: TGTGCCAGCAGCCAATATGGGACAGCCGGAAACACCATATATTTT. It specifies CASSQYGTAGNTIYF.

This clone was seen a single time. V and J are TRBV7-9 and TRBJ2-1, with D perhaps matching TRBD2 (6 bases). The CDR3 sequence is 16 residues long. From germline, CDR1 is SEHNR and CDR2 FQNEAQ (reference sequence). The ends were cut back, 5 bases at V and 2 bases at J, with 16 bases in the middle. The CDR3 coding sequence is TGTGCCAGCAGCCAACGGGCGGGGAGTCCCTACAATGAGCAGTTCTTC. As protein: CASSQRAGSPYNEQFF. Complete variable domain (other parts from reference TRBV7-9 and TRBJ2-1): DTGVSQNPRHKITKRGQNVTFRCDPISEHNRLYWYRQTLGQGPEFLTYFQNEAQLEKSRLLSDRFSAERPKGSFSTLEIQRTEQGDSAMYLCASSQRAGSPYNEQFFGPGTRLTVL.

J is TRBJ2-7 and V is TRBV5-4, with TRBD2 identical over 7 bases. V dropped 4 bases and J dropped 3; count of bases not matched to a gene: 7. CDR3 length: 14 residues. Germline V gene lookup returns CDR1 SGHNT and CDR2 YYREEE (reference sequence). The CDR3 reads CASSRYGGGYEQYF. For the CDR3, the DNA is TGTGCCAGCAGCCGGTACGGCGGGGGCTACGAGCAGTACTTC.

The chain has TRBV20-1 and TRBJ1-2; D might be TRBD1 (6 bases). Per the germline V gene, CDR1 is DFQATT and CDR2 is SNEGSKA (reference sequence). The CDR3 covers 13 residues. The V end lost 3 bases, the J end lost 2 bases, and 10 bases lay between the germline ends. CDR3 protein: CSASYRDNYGYTF. The CDR3 DNA follows: TGCAGTGCTAGTTACAGGGACAACTATGGCTACACCTTC.

This clone has only a few counts. V usage is TRBV18 and J usage is TRBJ1-2; D is ambiguous. Germline V gene lookup returns CDR1 KGHSH and CDR2 LQKENI. The length of the CDR3 is 13 residues. V dropped 0 bases and J dropped 4 bases, with 6 bases sitting between them. CDR3 in amino acids: CASSPPGSYGYTF. The CDR3 DNA sequence: TGTGCCAGCTCACCACCGGGCAGCTATGGCTACACCTTC.

This clone was picked up one time. The chain is built from TRBV19 and TRBJ2-7, with no clear D. Trimming stripped 3 bases from V and 0 bases from J, with 9 bases between. Germline values: CDR1 LNHDA, CDR2 SQIVND (reference sequence). There are 14 residues in the CDR3. The CDR3 coding sequence is TGTGCCAGTAGTATCTGGCAGAGCTCCTACGAGCAGTACTTC. Amino acids: CASSIWQSSYEQYF. The variable domain in full, completed from reference TRBV19 and TRBJ2-7, reads DGGITQSPKYLFRKEGQNVTLSCEQNLNHDAMYWYRQDPGQGLRLIYYSQIVNDFQKGDIAEGYSVSREKKESFPLTVTSAQKNPTAFYLCASSIWQSSYEQYFGPGTRLTVT.

This clone was seen a handful of times. The V and J genes are TRBV13 and TRBJ2-7; D could derive from TRBD1 or TRBD2 (5 bases each). The V and J ends lost 5 bases and 1 base respectively, with 27 bases between them. CDR3 length: 19 residues. Germline V gene lookup returns CDR1 PRHDT and CDR2 FYEKMQ (reference sequence). The CDR3 region is CASSTGLIPPVGRSYEQYF. In nucleotides, the CDR3 is TGTGCCAGCAGCACGGGGCTAATTCCCCCAGTCGGTAGGTCCTACGAGCAGTACTTC.

The chain employs TRBV18 and TRBJ2-1, with TRBD2 as a possible D gene (5 bases). The CDR3 is 14 residues long. V was cut by 4 bases and J by 3 bases, with 10 bases left in between. Looked up from germline, CDR1 is KGHSH and CDR2 is LQKENI. CDR3 bases: TGTGCCAGCTCACAACAACGGGGCTACAATGAGCAGTTCTTC. It yields the protein CASSQQRGYNEQFF. Using reference TRBV18 and TRBJ2-1 for the parts outside the CDR3, the full variable domain is NAGVMQNPRHLVRRRGQEARLRCSPMKGHSHVYWYRQLPEEGLKFMVYLQKENIIDESGMPKERFSAEFPKEGPSILRIQQVVRGDSAAYFCASSQQRGYNEQFFGPGTRLTVL.

V gene TRBV7-2 combines with J gene TRBJ1-4; 9 bases are a match to TRBD1. Trimming cost V 5 bases and J 6 bases; bases outside gene matches: 7. Germline V gene lookup returns CDR1 SGHTA and CDR2 FQGNSA. The CDR3 loop spans 15 amino acids. CDR3 in DNA: TGTGCCAGCAGCCCCCGGACAGGGGTTTATGAAAAACTGTTTTTT. It translates to CASSPRTGVYEKLFF.

This clone was observed a handful of times. This sequence joins TRBV4-2 and TRBJ1-4, with 9 bases fitting TRBD1. The CDR3 consists of 13 residues. V lost 4 bases and J lost 7; bases outside the gene matches: 1. Looked up from germline, CDR1 is LGHNA and CDR2 is YNFKEQ. CDR3 bases: TGTGCCAGCAGCCGGACAGGGGCTGAAAAACTGTTTTTT. This sequence encodes CASSRTGAEKLFF.

About this clone itself: At one end the junction does not follow the germline gene, possibly because of a read error. The chain links TRBV7-7 to TRBJ2-3; D unclear. Germline lookup yields CDR1 SSHAT and CDR2 FNYEAQ (reference sequence). This CDR3 region has 14 residues. The CDR3 is CASSLAQTTDTQYF. CDR3 DNA sequence: TGTGCTAGCAGCTTAGCACAGACCACAGATACGCAGTATTTT.

J is TRBJ2-1 and V is TRBV7-2; no clear D gene. The CDR3 has 15 residues. Between the trimmed V and J ends, which lost 5 bases and 0 bases, there was a span of 11 bases. The germline V gene encodes CDR1 SGHTA and CDR2 FQGNSA. CDR3 bases: TGTGCCAGCAGCCCCCGACCGGACTCCTACAATGAGCAGTTCTTC. The encoded protein is CASSPRPDSYNEQFF. The full variable domain, rest sourced from reference TRBV7-2 and TRBJ2-1, is GAGVSQSPSNKVTEKGKDVELRCDPISGHTALYWYRQSLGQGLEFLIYFQGNSAPDKSGLPSDRFSAERTGGSVSTLTIQRTQQEDSAVYLCASSPRPDSYNEQFFGPGTRLTVL.

V is TRBV12-1 and J is TRBJ1-1; the DNA was not used to check the table's D call, TRBD1. TRBV12-1 is assigned pseudogene status. The CDR3 covers 16 residues. The CDR3, as DNA: TGTGCCAGCAGTTTCCACCCCGGACAGGGAGGCACTGAAGCTTTCTTT. Translated, it gives CASSFHPGQGGTEAFF.

The chain employs TRBV5-1 and TRBJ2-1; 12 bases agree with TRBD2. In germline, CDR1 is SGHRS, CDR2 YFSETQ. This CDR3 spans 15 amino acids. V lost 4 bases and J lost 3; bases outside the gene matches: 2. In DNA form, the CDR3 reads TGCGCCAGCAGCCAGACTAGCGGGAGCTACAATGAGCAGTTCTTC. Protein: CASSQTSGSYNEQFF.

J is TRBJ1-2 and V is TRBV29-1, with D maybe TRBD1 (5 bases). Germline V CDR1 and CDR2: SQVTM, ANQGSEA. The CDR3 consists of 16 residues. V was clipped by 0 bases and J by 0 bases, with 14 bases between them. The CDR3 bases are TGCAGCGTTGAAGATATCGGGGGGAAAGCTAACTATGGCTACACCTTC. This gives the protein CSVEDIGGKANYGYTF.